Following are 5 T cell receptor beta chains from one sample sequenced in a study of cytotoxic CD8 clonotypes in ibrutinib-treated CLL listed by TCRdb under 2021. The time point label here, explained by the study, means: more than 10 months on ibrutinib. Library generation was performed with the immunoSEQ multiplex PCR assay. This immuneACCESS table, as held by TCRdb, lists in-frame sequences with V and J called but not all clones. Of the missing ones, under half trace to an unresolved V gene in checked studies; the others have no known cause. The sample has just over 65,000 clones on record, 68% of them singletons. The ten largest clones take up more than 4.5% of the sample. Material: PBMCs, obtained after 12 months of ibrutinib treatment. These receptors were obtained from a human donor with chronic lymphocytic leukemia.

The CDR3 coding sequence is TGCGCCAGCAGCACCGGGGGGACATCCTACGAGCAGTACTTC. This encodes CASSTGGTSYEQYF. J is TRBJ2-7 and V is TRBV5-1; a weak D match, TRBD2 (7 bases). This CDR3 spans 14 amino acids. Trimming removed 4 bases at V and 1 base at J, with 12 bases between. Germline V CDR1 and CDR2: SGHRS, YFSETQ.

The chain couples TRBV5-1 to TRBJ2-3, with 12 bases matching TRBD1. CDR3 length: 18 residues. The V gene's germline CDR1 is SGHRS and CDR2 YFSETQ. Unmatched junction bases numbered 8, after V lost 0 bases and J lost 3 bases. The CDR3 DNA reads as TGCGCCAGCAGCTTGGGGGACAGGGGGCCGTTAGGAACAGATACGCAGTATTTT. Protein: CASSLGDRGPLGTDTQYF.

This rearrangement joins TRBV4-1 to TRBJ1-3; D is ambiguous. V gave up 1 base and J gave up 0 bases, with 13 bases separating them. This CDR3 spans 17 amino acids. Looked up from germline, CDR1 is MGHRA and CDR2 is YSYEKL. The CDR3 protein is CASSQVGPASSGNTIYF. For the CDR3, the DNA is TGCGCCAGCAGCCAAGTCGGTCCTGCCTCCTCTGGAAACACCATATATTTT.

The genes are TRBV7-2 and TRBJ2-1, with D perhaps assigned TRBD1 or TRBD2 (6 bases each). Germline loops: CDR1 SGHTA, CDR2 FQGNSA. V was trimmed by 4 bases and J by 9 bases, leaving 16 bases between them. CDR3 length: 14 residues. This CDR3 is CASSSLLGGSEQFF. As DNA, the CDR3 is TGTGCCAGCAGCTCCCTGCTAGGGGGGAGTGAGCAGTTCTTC.

This chain uses TRBV11-2 with TRBJ1-2, with D perhaps matching TRBD1 (6 bases). The germline V gene encodes CDR1 SGHAT and CDR2 FQNNGV. CDR3 length: 14 amino acids. Between the trimmed V and J ends, which lost 4 bases and 7 bases, there was a span of 16 bases. The CDR3 loop is CASSSDRLTLGYTF. The CDR3 DNA reads as TGTGCCAGCAGCTCCGACAGGCTTACCCTTGGCTACACCTTC.